This T cell receptor beta chain was captured in a study of neurological immune-mediated disorders. Time point here: longitudinal time-point 3. This clonotype was seen ten or more times. A single record per CDR3 protein comes from TCRdb applying MiXCR to the 5' RACE reads. The data show more than 95,000 distinct CDR3 sequences, with approximately 11% seen just once and approximately 3.1% held by the top ten. The CDR3 loop spans 15 amino acids. Germline trimming cut 4 bases from V and 3 bases from J; bases unmatched to any gene: 7. CDR1 and CDR2 from the germline V gene are SGHRS and YFSETQ. The TCR sequence derives from a female donor with HTLV-1-associated myelopathy (HAM/TSP). The sequenced material came from PBMCs. The chain carries TRBV5-1 and TRBJ1-2; 9 bases are a match to TRBD1. For the CDR3, the DNA is TGCGCCAGCAGCGGGGACAGGGTCCAACACTATGGCTACACCTTC. It translates to CASSGDRVQHYGYTF.